This T cell receptor beta chain is drawn from a study of TIL therapy for anti-PD-1-resistant metastatic lung cancer. Regarding time point: pre-treatment sample, taken before nivolumab and TIL therapy. Sequencing used immunoSEQ v3. Using immunoSEQ multiplex PCR, the repertoire was profiled, and TCRdb retains in-frame clones only, with some absent. The sample carries approximately 16,000 clones, around 88% recorded once. This clonotype was obtained from a person between 30 and 79 years old with non-small cell lung cancer. The starting material was blood, obtained at baseline.

The CDR3 DNA sequence: TGTGCCAGCAGCCCGGGACTAGCGGGGTGGGGGGAGACCCAGTACTTC. This codes for CASSPGLAGWGETQYF. V and J are TRBV7-2 and TRBJ2-5, with 13 nucleotides matching TRBD2. Per the germline V gene, CDR1 is SGHTA and CDR2 is FQGNSA. The CDR3 runs to 16 residues. V trimming: 5 bases; J trimming: 5 bases; junction bases outside the gene matches: 8.